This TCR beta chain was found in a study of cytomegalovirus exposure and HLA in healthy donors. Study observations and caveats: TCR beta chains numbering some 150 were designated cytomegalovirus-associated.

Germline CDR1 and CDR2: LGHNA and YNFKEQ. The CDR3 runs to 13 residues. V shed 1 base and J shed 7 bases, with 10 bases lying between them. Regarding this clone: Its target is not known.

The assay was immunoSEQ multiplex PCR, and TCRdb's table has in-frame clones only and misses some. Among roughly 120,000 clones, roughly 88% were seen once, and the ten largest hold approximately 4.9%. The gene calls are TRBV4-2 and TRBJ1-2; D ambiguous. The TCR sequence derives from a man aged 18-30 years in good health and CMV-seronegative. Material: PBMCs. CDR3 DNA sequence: TGTGCCAGCAGCCAAGCCTCGTTTAGTGGCTACACCTTC. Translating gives CASSQASFSGYTF.